These 18 T cell receptor beta chains originate from one sample sequenced in a study of cytotoxic CD8 clonotypes in ibrutinib-treated CLL. The repertoire was sequenced with immunoSEQ multiplex PCR; TCRdb's copy has only in-frame clones and lacks some. The data contain 150,000 to 250,000 clones, about two thirds of them singletons. Here the sequenced sample was PBMCs, taken after 24 months of ibrutinib treatment. Every receptor here comes from a human donor with chronic lymphocytic leukemia.

The V and J genes are TRBV28 and TRBJ2-1, with 8 bases that match TRBD1. Germline V gives CDR1 MDHEN, CDR2 SYDVKM. The J segment lost 7 bases and the V segment lost 2 bases, leaving 7 bases of the junction unmatched. The CDR3 has 15 amino acids. Written as DNA, the CDR3 is TGTGCCAGCAGTTTAGGGTCAGGGGGCTTGAATGAGCAGTTCTTC. This encodes CASSLGSGGLNEQFF.

DNA for the CDR3: TGCGCCAGCAGCTTGGGCTACTCTACGGGACGACGCGGAGATACGCAGTATTTT. This encodes CASSLGYSTGRRGDTQYF. The chain employs TRBV5-1 and TRBJ2-3; the D call may be TRBD1 or TRBD2 (5 bases each). Deletions cut 0 bases from V and 5 bases from J, with 22 bases between. This CDR3 has 18 residues. Germline CDR1 is SGHRS and CDR2 is YFSETQ.

V usage is TRBV7-2 and J usage is TRBJ2-7; 10 bases are shared with TRBD1. The CDR3 runs to 14 residues. Germline trimming cut 3 bases from V and 6 bases from J; bases unmatched to any gene: 5. The germline V gene has CDR1 SGHTA and CDR2 FQGNSA. The CDR3 is CASSLRQGALEQYF. CDR3 in DNA: TGTGCCAGCAGCTTGAGACAGGGGGCTCTCGAGCAGTACTTC.

The chain carries TRBV11-1 and TRBJ2-2; no reliable D call. CDR1 SGHAT and CDR2 FQDESV come from the germline V gene (reference sequence). The CDR3 contains 16 residues. V was trimmed by 1 base and J by 3 bases, leaving 12 bases between them. This CDR3 is CASSLGPWPDTGELFF. The CDR3 bases are TGTGCCAGCAGCTTAGGACCCTGGCCTGACACCGGGGAGCTGTTTTTT.

This clone was observed a handful of times. V usage is TRBV11-2 and J usage is TRBJ2-2; D is undetermined. V was pared by 0 bases and J by 3 bases, with 5 bases between. Germline CDR1 SGHAT, CDR2 FQNNGV. The CDR3 covers 14 residues. CDR3: CASSLDWYTGELFF. As DNA, the CDR3 is TGTGCCAGCAGCTTAGATTGGTACACCGGGGAGCTGTTTTTT. The full variable domain, its missing parts supplied by reference TRBV11-2 and TRBJ2-2, is EAGVAQSPRYKIIEKRQSVAFWCNPISGHATLYWYQQILGQGPKLLIQFQNNGVVDDSQLPKDRFSAERLKGVDSTLKIQPAKLEDSAVYLCASSLDWYTGELFFGEGSRLTVL.

This clone showed up just a few times. This chain uses TRBV5-4 with TRBJ2-6; D is ambiguous. With 3 bases removed from V and 2 bases from J, the gap between germline ends came to 0 bases. CDR3 length equals 12 residues. Germline V lookup: CDR1 SGHNT, CDR2 YYREEE (reference sequence). This CDR3 is CASSSGANVLTF. CDR3 DNA sequence: TGTGCCAGCAGCTCTGGGGCCAACGTCCTGACTTTC. Together with reference TRBV5-4 and TRBJ2-6, the CDR3 gives the full variable domain: ETGVTQSPTHLIKTRGQQVTLRCSSQSGHNTVSWYQQALGQGPQFIFQYYREEENGRGNFPPRFSGLQFPNYSSELNVNALELDDSALYLCASSSGANVLTFGAGSRLTVL.

The chain combines TRBV7-6 with TRBJ1-1; D is possibly TRBD1 (5 bases). There are 13 residues in the CDR3. Between the trimmed V and J ends, which lost 1 base and 4 bases, there was a span of 7 bases. The germline CDR1 and CDR2 sequences are SGHVS and FNYEAQ. The CDR3 here is CASSLGQRTEAFF. CDR3 coding DNA: TGTGCCAGCAGCTTAGGACAGCGCACTGAAGCTTTCTTT.

This chain links TRBV7-2 with TRBJ2-1; TRBD2 matches at 8 bases. Trimming cost V 5 bases and J 1 base; bases outside gene matches: 4. Germline CDR1 is SGHTA and CDR2 is FQGNSA. The CDR3 is 15 amino acids. CDR3 in DNA: TGTGCCAGCAGCCCTTCTAGCGGGTCCTACAATGAGCAGTTCTTC. Translation: CASSPSSGSYNEQFF.

This chain uses TRBV7-8 with TRBJ2-3, with D possibly TRBD2 on 5 matching bases. CDR3 length: 15 amino acids. CDR1 and CDR2 (germline): SGHVS, FQNEAQ. V lost 2 bases, J lost 0 bases, and 9 bases lay in between. CDR3 DNA sequence: TGTGCCAGCAGCTTAACGGGGAAGAGCACAGATACGCAGTATTTT. Protein sequence: CASSLTGKSTDTQYF.

This clone was counted only a few times. V usage is TRBV7-3 and J usage is TRBJ1-2; D is undetermined. The CDR3 consists of 13 residues. V gave up 5 bases and J gave up 4 bases, with 11 bases separating them. The germline gives CDR1 SGHTA, CDR2 FQGTGA. DNA of the CDR3: TGTGCCAGCAGCCCCGGGGTGGGCTATGGCTACACCTTC. As protein: CASSPGVGYGYTF.

The gene calls are TRBV5-6 and TRBJ2-1; TRBD2 agrees at 8 bases. Losses at the gene ends were 4 bases for V and 2 bases for J; bases not matched to a gene: 8. From germline, CDR1 is SGHDT and CDR2 YYEEEE. There are 16 residues in the CDR3. DNA for the CDR3: TGTGCCAGCAGCGCCCAGGTAGCGGGAACCTACAATGAGCAGTTCTTC. This gives the protein CASSAQVAGTYNEQFF.

DNA for the CDR3: TGTGCCACCAGCAGAGATCCCGGACAGGGCTACGAGCAGTACTTC. As protein: CATSRDPGQGYEQYF. The J gene is TRBJ2-7, the V gene TRBV15; 8 bases fit TRBD1. The V and J ends lost 0 bases and 3 bases, in that order; junction bases with no gene match: 4. Germline CDR1 LNHNV, CDR2 YYDKDF (reference sequence). This CDR3 spans 15 amino acids.

This chain links TRBV28 with TRBJ2-3, with 10 bases that match TRBD2. Germline CDR1 is MDHEN and CDR2 is SYDVKM. The CDR3 extends over 16 amino acids. The V and J ends lost 3 bases and 4 bases, in that order; junction bases with no gene match: 7. The CDR3 coding sequence is TGTGCCAGCAGTTTCCAACTAGCGGGAAGTTCAGATACGCAGTATTTT. Translation gives CASSFQLAGSSDTQYF.

The chain uses TRBV27 and TRBJ2-1; D is possibly TRBD1 or TRBD2 (5 bases each). Deletions cut 5 bases from V and 6 bases from J, with 20 bases between. Germline CDR1 reads MNHEY; CDR2 reads SMNVEV (reference sequence). The CDR3 totals 16 residues. The DNA of the CDR3 is TGTGCCAGCAGTCCCTCCGGGACCCGATATTCCAATGAGCAGTTCTTC. Encoded protein: CASSPSGTRYSNEQFF.

This clone was counted only a few times. The chain carries TRBV7-3 and TRBJ2-1, with TRBD2 identical over 7 bases. This CDR3 spans 16 amino acids. Germline CDR1 reads SGHTA; CDR2 reads FQGTGA. The V gene end was trimmed by 1 base and the J gene end by 2 bases; junction bases not matched to a gene: 5. CDR3 protein: CASSLMGGAAYNEQFF. CDR3 nucleotides: TGTGCCAGCAGCTTAATGGGAGGGGCCGCCTACAATGAGCAGTTCTTC.

To note about this clone: This specimen includes other DNA sequences encoding the same CDR3. V and J are TRBV13 and TRBJ2-7, with TRBD2 matching over 9 bases. V was pared by 0 bases and J by 2 bases, with 2 bases of the junction left unmatched. This CDR3 comprises 15 residues. From germline, CDR1 is PRHDT and CDR2 FYEKMQ (reference sequence). This CDR3 is CASSLGLAGTYEQYF. Written as DNA, the CDR3 is TGTGCCAGCAGCTTAGGACTAGCGGGCACCTACGAGCAGTACTTC.

The chain employs TRBV28 and TRBJ1-5, with 8 positions matching TRBD1. The CDR3 loop spans 14 amino acids. Germline trimming cut 5 bases from V and 6 bases from J; bases unmatched to any gene: 6. Germline values: CDR1 MDHEN, CDR2 SYDVKM. The CDR3 sequence: CASSPRTGTQPQHF. CDR3 bases: TGTGCCAGCAGTCCGCGGACAGGGACTCAGCCCCAGCATTTT.

The chain carries TRBV6-1 and TRBJ2-2; 10 nucleotides match TRBD2. J lost 5 bases, V lost 2 bases, and 5 bases had no gene match. The CDR3 covers 16 residues. Germline values: CDR1 MNHNS, CDR2 SASEGT. CDR3 region: CASSELAGDETGELFF. CDR3 nucleotide sequence: TGTGCCAGCAGTGAACTAGCGGGAGATGAGACCGGGGAGCTGTTTTTT.